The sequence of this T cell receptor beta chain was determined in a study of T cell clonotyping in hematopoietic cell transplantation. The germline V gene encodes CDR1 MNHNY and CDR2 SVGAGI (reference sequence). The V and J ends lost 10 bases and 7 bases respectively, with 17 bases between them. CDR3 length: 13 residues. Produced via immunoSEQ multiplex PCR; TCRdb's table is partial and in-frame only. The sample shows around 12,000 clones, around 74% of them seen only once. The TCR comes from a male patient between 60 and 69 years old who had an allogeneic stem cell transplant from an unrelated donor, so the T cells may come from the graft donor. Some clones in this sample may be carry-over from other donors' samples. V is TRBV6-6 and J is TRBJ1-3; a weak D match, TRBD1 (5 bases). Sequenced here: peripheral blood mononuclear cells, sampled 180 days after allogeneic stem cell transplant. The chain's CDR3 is CATTWGLGNTIYF. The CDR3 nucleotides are TGTGCCACTACGTGGGGCCTCGGGAACACCATATATTTT.